The rows below give T cell receptor beta chains drawn from one sample of a study of long-term antiretroviral therapy in people with HIV. Method: immunoSEQ multiplex PCR; TCRdb's copy keeps in-frame clones and lacks some. The repertoire has about 16,000 clones, approximately 80% of them found once; the top ten carry roughly 14%. The source material was unsorted PBMCs, sampled 3.2 years after starting antiretroviral therapy. The receptors were gathered from a woman in her 40s with HIV. Each CDR3 is given with its conserved first and last residue. A D gene is named only where the DNA matches it firmly. Only part of the rows carry a size: once, few, many, or a class if the clone is expanded.

TGTGCCAGCAGCTTAGTCGAATCAGGGTACACCTTC	CASSLVESGYTF	TRBV7-9	NA	TRBJ1-2	NA
TGTGCCTGGGCTCAGGGCTCAGGGCCCCAGCATTTT	CAWAQGSGPQHF	TRBV30	NA	TRBJ1-5	NA
TGTGCCAGCAACGACCTGGGGGCTAATGAAAAACTGTTTTTT	CASNDLGANEKLFF	TRBV6-5	NA	TRBJ1-4	NA
TGTGCCAGCAGCACGGAAGGGACCCCCTACGAGCAGTACTTC	CASSTEGTPYEQYF	TRBV7-9	NA	TRBJ2-7	NA
TGCGCCAGCAGCTTGGGGGGTTTTGTCAATGAGCAGTTCTTC	CASSLGGFVNEQFF	TRBV5-1	NA	TRBJ2-1	NA
TGTGCCATCAGTGACTTGGACAGGGTAGCGGGCTATGGCTACACCTTC	CAISDLDRVAGYGYTF	TRBV10-3	TRBD1	TRBJ1-2	NA
TGCGCCAGCAGCATAGGACGGTGGCCTAATGAAAAACTGTTTTTT	CASSIGRWPNEKLFF	TRBV5-1	NA	TRBJ1-4	NA
TGCGCCAGCAGCCTAAACAGTGACCAAGAGACCCAGTACTTC	CASSLNSDQETQYF	TRBV5-1	NA	TRBJ2-5	once
TGTGCCTGGAGTATCTCGGATGTAGCCAAAAACATTCAGTACTTC	CAWSISDVAKNIQYF	TRBV30	NA	TRBJ2-4	NA
TGTGCCAGCAGATTACGGGGGCTTGAGGGGGAGCTGTTTTTT	CASRLRGLEGELFF	TRBV6-6	NA	TRBJ2-2	NA
TGTGCCAGCAGTCAGGACAGCTCCCATAATTCACCCCTCCACTTT	CASSQDSSHNSPLHF	TRBV11-2	NA	TRBJ1-6	NA
TGTGCCAGCTCACCATGGGCCACAGATACGCAGTATTTT	CASSPWATDTQYF	TRBV18	NA	TRBJ2-3	once
TGTGCCAGCAGCGTAGTTGCGGGGATTATGTGGGAGACCCAGTACTTC	CASSVVAGIMWETQYF	TRBV9	NA	TRBJ2-5	few
TGTGCCAGCAGCTTAGTCCTTCCGGGACTACCGTACAATGAGCAGTTCTTC	CASSLVLPGLPYNEQFF	TRBV7-9	TRBD2	TRBJ2-1	once
TGCGCCAGCAGCCCGGGGACTAGCGGAAACAATGAGCAGTTCTTC	CASSPGTSGNNEQFF	TRBV5-1	TRBD2	TRBJ2-1	NA
TGTGCCAGCGGGGGCTTTAAGGATGGCTACACCTTC	CASGGFKDGYTF	TRBV6-5	NA	TRBJ1-2	few
TGTGCCATCAGTGAGGCCGGGACAGCCTATGGCTACACCTTC	CAISEAGTAYGYTF	TRBV10-3	TRBD1	TRBJ1-2	NA
TGTGCCAGCAGCTTAGACAGACTAGCCAAAAACATTCAGTACTTC	CASSLDRLAKNIQYF	TRBV11-2	NA	TRBJ2-4	NA
TGTGCCAGCAGCTTAGTCGGGATCCAAGAGACCCAGTACTTC	CASSLVGIQETQYF	TRBV7-9	NA	TRBJ2-5	NA
TGTGCCAGCAGTTACACAACTACCAGGGGTATTACTTTCTTT	CASSYTTTRGITFF	TRBV6-6	NA	TRBJ1-1	NA
TGTGCCAGCAGTTACGTCAGCGAGAACACCGGGGAGCTGTTTTTT	CASSYVSENTGELFF	TRBV6-5	NA	TRBJ2-2	NA
TGTGCCAGCAGCTTGGGGCCGTGGACAGGGGGTTCTAGCTATGGCTACACCTTC	CASSLGPWTGGSSYGYTF	TRBV5-5	TRBD1	TRBJ1-2	NA
TGTGCCAGTAGTAGGGACTGGCGGTCACCCCTCCACTTT	CASSRDWRSPLHF	TRBV19	NA	TRBJ1-6	once
TGTGCCTGGAGTGCACAGGGGGCTATCTATGGCTACACCTTC	CAWSAQGAIYGYTF	TRBV30	TRBD1	TRBJ1-2	NA
TGTGCCAGCAGTGAAAGGGTGCCTAGTACCGGAAACACCATATATTTT	CASSERVPSTGNTIYF	TRBV6-1	NA	TRBJ1-3	NA
TGTGCCAGCAGCTTGGTAACTAGCGGGGAAAACGAGCAGTACTTC	CASSLVTSGENEQYF	TRBV7-9	TRBD2	TRBJ2-7	NA
TGCGCCAGCAGCTTGGAAGGGGCCGGCACTGAAGCTTTCTTT	CASSLEGAGTEAFF	TRBV5-1	NA	TRBJ1-1	NA
TGTGCCAGCAGTGACCGACAGGGGCTGACCTACGAGCAGTACTTC	CASSDRQGLTYEQYF	TRBV25-1	TRBD1	TRBJ2-7	NA
TGTGCCAGCAGCTTAGATGCAGAGAACACTGAAGCTTTCTTT	CASSLDAENTEAFF	TRBV7-9	NA	TRBJ1-1	NA
TGTGCCTGGAGTGTACAGGGACACTTCACAGATACGCAGTATTTT	CAWSVQGHFTDTQYF	TRBV30	NA	TRBJ2-3	NA
TGTGCCAGCAGAGCTGGGACAGCTACCTACGAGCAGTACTTC	CASRAGTATYEQYF	TRBV2	TRBD1	TRBJ2-7	NA
TGTGCCTGGGGATACAGTAGCAATCAGCCCCAGCATTTT	CAWGYSSNQPQHF	TRBV30	NA	TRBJ1-5	NA
TGCGCCAGCAGCGCCGGCGCGGGGGGCCGTCTTTATGGCTACACCTTC	CASSAGAGGRLYGYTF	TRBV5-1	NA	TRBJ1-2	NA
TGCGCCAGCAGCTTGGAGCGAGAATCTAACTATGGCTACACCTTC	CASSLERESNYGYTF	TRBV5-1	NA	TRBJ1-2	NA
TGCGCCAGCAGAACCGGGACAGGGAATTACGAGCAGTACTTC	CASRTGTGNYEQYF	TRBV5-1	TRBD1	TRBJ2-7	NA
TGTGCCTGGTCAAACGAGGGGGCTGGCAGCAATCAGCCCCAGCATTTT	CAWSNEGAGSNQPQHF	TRBV30	TRBD1	TRBJ1-5	NA
TGTGCCAGCAGCCGGAATCCCGGGTCGCCCCTTACACCCGGGGAGCTGTTTTTT	CASSRNPGSPLTPGELFF	TRBV7-9	NA	TRBJ2-2	NA
TGTGCCAGCAGTAACTCCGGGGGGGTACAAGAGACCCAGTACTTC	CASSNSGGVQETQYF	TRBV2	TRBD2	TRBJ2-5	few
TGCGCCAGCAGCTTGCAAACCGGGACAGGGTCCGGTGACACTGAAGCTTTCTTT	CASSLQTGTGSGDTEAFF	TRBV5-1	TRBD1	TRBJ1-1	few
TGTGCCTGGAGATTGGCGGGAGAGACCCAGTACTTC	CAWRLAGETQYF	TRBV30	NA	TRBJ2-5	NA
TGTGCCAGCAGGGTAGCGGGGGGGCCCTTCTATGAGCAGTTCTTC	CASRVAGGPFYEQFF	TRBV5-4	TRBD2	TRBJ2-1	NA
TGTGCCAGCAGACGCTCTGGAAACACCATATATTTT	CASRRSGNTIYF	TRBV11-2	NA	TRBJ1-3	NA
TGTGCCAGCAGCTCCCGGACAGGGGGCGCTGGGGCCAACGTCCTGACTTTC	CASSSRTGGAGANVLTF	TRBV7-9	TRBD1	TRBJ2-6	once